These 30 T cell receptor beta chains were all obtained from the same sample, sequenced in a study of blood T cell repertoires in COVID-19. Produced via immunoSEQ multiplex PCR; TCRdb's table is partial and in-frame only. The table lists some 200,000 clones, 80% to 90% of them singletons. The sample comprised peripheral blood. The source is a woman older than 75 with active or convalescent COVID-19.

This chain uses TRBV5-1 with TRBJ2-7; tentative D call: TRBD1 (5 bases). Germline-derived CDR1 and CDR2 are SGHRS and YFSETQ. The V end was cut by 0 bases, the J end by 0 bases, with 13 bases between. The CDR3 extends over 16 amino acids. The CDR3 nucleotides read TGCGCCAGCAGCTTGGGACTTGGGGCGAACTCCTACGAGCAGTACTTC. The encoded protein is CASSLGLGANSYEQYF.

The V gene is TRBV19, the J gene TRBJ1-2; TRBD1 agrees at 9 bases. The CDR3 is 15 amino acids. Trimming took 7 bases from V and 4 from J; bases not matched to a gene: 10. Germline CDR1 and CDR2: LNHDA and SQIVND (reference sequence). The CDR3 nucleotides read TGTGCCAGTAACAATGACGGGACAGGGACCTATGGCTACACCTTC. Translated, it gives CASNNDGTGTYGYTF.

The chain combines TRBV6-2 or TRBV6-3 with TRBJ1-5; D possibly corresponds to TRBD1 (6 bases). CDR1 is MNHEY, CDR2 SVGEGT, per germline. V lost 5 bases, J lost 0 bases, and 14 bases lay in between. The CDR3 is made up of 16 amino acids. As DNA, the CDR3 is TGTGCCAGCAGTACGACAGGACAATATAGCAATCAGCCCCAGCATTTT. Translated, it gives CASSTTGQYSNQPQHF.

V and J are TRBV6-5 and TRBJ2-1, with 8 bases that match TRBD1. Per germline, CDR1 MNHEY and CDR2 SVGAGI. This CDR3 is 14 amino acids long. Trimming removed 0 bases from V and 7 bases from J; junction bases left unmatched: 2. CDR3 in DNA: TGTGCCAGCAGTTACTCGACAGGGGAAAATGAGCAGTTCTTC. This codes for CASSYSTGENEQFF.

V gene TRBV5-6 combines with J gene TRBJ1-1; D gene ambiguous. Between the trimmed V and J ends, which lost 3 bases and 1 base, there was a span of 4 bases. The CDR3 sequence is 12 residues long. CDR1 is SGHDT, CDR2 YYEEEE, per germline. In DNA, the CDR3 is TGTGCCAGCAGCTACAGGAACACTGAAGCTTTCTTT. It specifies CASSYRNTEAFF.

This chain links TRBV4-3 with TRBJ2-7, with 7 positions matching TRBD1. This CDR3 comprises 13 residues. After removal of 4 bases from V and 4 bases from J, the junction contained 4 bases not matched to a gene. In germline, CDR1 is LGHNA, CDR2 YSLEER. CDR3 sequence reads: CASSRDRVYEQYF. Here the CDR3 DNA reads TGCGCCAGCAGCCGAGACAGGGTTTACGAGCAGTACTTC.

This clone showed up just once. This chain connects TRBV7-9 to TRBJ2-7, with 9 positions matching TRBD2. Losses at the gene ends were 2 bases for V and 7 bases for J; bases not matched to a gene: 12. The CDR3 length is 16 residues. Germline V gene lookup returns CDR1 SEHNR and CDR2 FQNEAQ (reference sequence). The chain's CDR3 is CASSLREAGGLGEQYF. The CDR3 coding sequence is TGTGCCAGCAGCTTAAGAGAAGCGGGGGGCCTGGGGGAGCAGTACTTC. Full variable domain (outside the CDR3, taken from reference TRBV7-9 and TRBJ2-7): DTGVSQNPRHKITKRGQNVTFRCDPISEHNRLYWYRQTLGQGPEFLTYFQNEAQLEKSRLLSDRFSAERPKGSFSTLEIQRTEQGDSAMYLCASSLREAGGLGEQYFGPGTRLTVT.

This clone was counted a single time. This sequence joins TRBV6-5 and TRBJ2-5; 8 positions match TRBD1. CDR3 length equals 13 residues. Germline-derived CDR1 and CDR2 are MNHEY and SVGAGI. V shed 6 bases and J 5 bases; nucleotides not matched to a gene: 5. DNA of the CDR3: TGTGCCAGCAGCCCAGGGGGCTGGGAGACCCAGTACTTC. This gives the protein CASSPGGWETQYF.

The V and J genes are TRBV18 and TRBJ2-6, with TRBD1 identical over 7 bases. Trimming removed 4 bases from V and 0 bases from J; junction bases left unmatched: 6. This CDR3 comprises 17 residues. Germline loops: CDR1 KGHSH, CDR2 LQKENI. The CDR3 sequence is CASSLDRVPSGANVLTF. In nucleotides, the CDR3 is TGTGCCAGCTCACTCGACAGGGTCCCCTCTGGGGCCAACGTCCTGACTTTC.

This clone was seen only a few times. The CDR3 DNA reads as TGTGCCAGCAGCGGCCGAGACAGGGAGTTTTCCTACGAGCAGTACTTC. Translated, it gives CASSGRDREFSYEQYF. The chain links TRBV9 to TRBJ2-7; the match to TRBD1 covers 7 bases. CDR3 length: 16 residues. Per the germline V gene, CDR1 is SGDLS and CDR2 is YYNGEE. Unmatched junction bases numbered 10, after V lost 3 bases and J lost 1 base.

The V gene is TRBV7-8, the J gene TRBJ1-1, with TRBD1 identical over 7 bases. After removal of 5 bases from V and 4 bases from J, the junction contained 7 bases not matched to a gene. The CDR3 consists of 14 residues. Germline V gives CDR1 SGHVS, CDR2 FQNEAQ. In nucleotides, the CDR3 is TGTGCCAGCAGCGGGCGACAGGGACTCACTGAAGCTTTCTTT. As protein: CASSGRQGLTEAFF.

The chain uses TRBV6-5 and TRBJ2-2, with TRBD1 matching over 7 bases. Germline lookup yields CDR1 MNHEY and CDR2 SVGAGI. This CDR3 region has 16 residues. Losses at the gene ends were 2 bases for V and 0 bases for J; bases not matched to a gene: 3. The CDR3 coding sequence is TGTGCCAGCAGTTACAGACAGGGCCCGAACACCGGGGAGCTGTTTTTT. It translates to CASSYRQGPNTGELFF.

This clone occurred a few times. J is TRBJ2-3 and V is TRBV2; TRBD2 aligns across 10 bases. Germline V gene data show CDR1 as SNHLY and CDR2 as FYNNEI. There are 15 residues in the CDR3. V dropped 5 bases and J dropped 5; count of bases not matched to a gene: 7. CDR3 region: CASSKIAGGGDTQYF. The CDR3 region has the DNA TGTGCCAGCAGTAAAATAGCGGGAGGAGGAGATACGCAGTATTTT.

This clone came up once. The chain is built from TRBV7-8 and TRBJ2-7; 11 bases agree with TRBD2. This CDR3 region has 18 residues. Germline CDR1 is SGHVS and CDR2 is FQNEAQ. V lost 3 bases to trimming and J lost 2 bases; unmatched junction nucleotides: 12. The CDR3 spells CASSFLASGGPAAYEQYF. The CDR3 DNA follows: TGTGCCAGCAGCTTCTTGGCTAGCGGGGGGCCTGCGGCCTACGAGCAGTACTTC.

The genes are TRBV5-1 and TRBJ2-2, with 12 bases that match TRBD2. There are 15 residues in the CDR3. The germline gives CDR1 SGHRS, CDR2 YFSETQ. V shed 0 bases, J shed 7 bases, and the junction held 1 base outside the gene matches. CDR3 sequence (DNA): TGCGCCAGCAGCTTGGGACTAGCGGGAGTCGGGGAGCTGTTTTTT. Residues: CASSLGLAGVGELFF.

The V and J genes are TRBV10-1 and TRBJ1-2, with 10 nucleotides matching TRBD1. The CDR3 loop spans 17 amino acids. V lost 5 bases and J lost 0; bases outside the gene matches: 9. Germline CDR1 is WNHNN and CDR2 is SYGVQD (reference sequence). The CDR3 nucleotides are TGCGCCAGCAGTCCGGGGACAGGGGTTAAAGCTAACTATGGCTACACCTTC. Protein product: CASSPGTGVKANYGYTF.

This sequence joins TRBV13 and TRBJ2-2; 13 nucleotides align to TRBD2. V gave up 5 bases and J gave up 2 bases; unmatched junction bases: 5. Germline values: CDR1 PRHDT, CDR2 FYEKMQ (reference sequence). This CDR3 region has 17 residues. The CDR3 DNA reads TGTGCCAGCAGCCCGGGACTAGCGGGGCCAAACACCGGGGAGCTGTTTTTT. It specifies CASSPGLAGPNTGELFF.

This clone has only a few counts. V is TRBV10-3 and J is TRBJ1-2; the match to TRBD1 covers 10 bases. Germline values: CDR1 ENHRY, CDR2 SYGVKD. This CDR3 spans 18 amino acids. J lost 6 bases, V lost 4 bases, and 17 bases had no gene match. The CDR3 DNA reads as TGTGCCATCAGTGGGTCCCCGACAGGGGGCTCGTCTGAAAATGGCTACACCTTC. This translates into CAISGSPTGGSSENGYTF.

Only a few counts were recorded for this clone. The same CDR3 is also encoded by other DNA sequences in this sample. The V gene is TRBV28, the J gene TRBJ1-2; a possible D gene is TRBD1 (6 bases). CDR1 MDHEN and CDR2 SYDVKM come from the germline V gene. Trimming pared 6 bases from V and 5 bases from J, leaving 7 bases between. This CDR3 has 11 amino acids. The CDR3 DNA reads as TGTGCCAGCAGAGGGGGTTATGGCTACACCTTC. It yields the protein CASRGGYGYTF.

The chain employs TRBV10-1 and TRBJ2-2, with D perhaps matching TRBD2 (7 bases). Trimming pared 5 bases from V and 5 bases from J, leaving 15 bases between. CDR1 is WNHNN and CDR2 is SYGVQD in the germline V gene (reference sequence). The CDR3 loop spans 15 amino acids. CDR3 DNA: TGCGCCAGCAGTATGTCGGGGGGCCCAACCGGGGAGCTGTTTTTT. Encoded protein: CASSMSGGPTGELFF.

The chain couples TRBV19 to TRBJ1-1, with D possibly matching TRBD1 (5 bases). Germline V gene data show CDR1 as LNHDA and CDR2 as SQIVND (reference sequence). This CDR3 comprises 14 residues. V lost 4 bases and J lost 1, with 10 bases in between. CDR3 bases: TGTGCCAGTAGTACGGAAGGACAGAACACTGAAGCTTTCTTT. Its protein product is CASSTEGQNTEAFF.

The chain carries TRBV11-3 and TRBJ2-7, with TRBD1 matching 10 bases. The CDR3 loop spans 13 amino acids. Germline CDR1 and CDR2: SGHNT and YENEEA. The trim removed 4 bases at V and 6 bases at J, leaving 3 bases unmatched. CDR3 DNA: TGTGCCAGCAGCTCCGGGACAGGGGCCGAGCAGTACTTC. This gives the protein CASSSGTGAEQYF.

The V call is TRBV7-3, the J call TRBJ2-3; D possibly corresponds to TRBD1 (6 bases). Germline CDR1 SGHTA, CDR2 FQGTGA. Trimming took off 1 base at V and 0 bases at J, with 11 bases between the two ends. This CDR3 comprises 16 residues. CDR3 nucleotide sequence: TGTGCCAGCAGCTTAAGAGCAGGGGCGAGCACAGATACGCAGTATTTT. Its protein is CASSLRAGASTDTQYF.

The rearrangement links TRBV30 to TRBJ2-3, with 9 bases lining up with TRBD1. With 0 bases clipped from V and 5 bases from J, the junction kept 9 bases outside the gene matches. The CDR3 is 16 residues long. Germline V gene data show CDR1 as GTSNPN and CDR2 as SVGIG (reference sequence). This CDR3 reads CAWSVGHRGLGDTQYF. In nucleotides, the CDR3 is TGTGCCTGGAGTGTAGGCCACAGGGGGCTCGGAGATACGCAGTATTTT.

This clone has only a few counts. This chain uses TRBV15 with TRBJ2-7, with 7 bases aligning to TRBD1. Germline V gives CDR1 LNHNV, CDR2 YYDKDF (reference sequence). With V trimmed by 1 base and J by 5 bases, 8 bases remained unmatched. The CDR3 runs to 15 residues. The CDR3 region is CATSRVTGQENEQYF. In nucleotides, the CDR3 is TGTGCCACCAGCAGAGTGACAGGGCAAGAAAACGAGCAGTACTTC.

This chain uses TRBV13 with TRBJ2-3, with 14 bases aligning to TRBD2. With 4 bases clipped from V and 4 bases from J, the junction kept 7 bases outside the gene matches. The germline V gene has CDR1 PRHDT and CDR2 FYEKMQ (reference sequence). The CDR3 has 17 amino acids. The CDR3 region is CASSSPGLAGEADTQYF. Written as DNA, the CDR3 is TGTGCCAGCAGCTCGCCGGGACTAGCGGGAGAGGCAGATACGCAGTATTTT.

The rearrangement uses TRBV5-8 and TRBJ1-5, with 8 positions matching TRBD1. CDR3 length: 16 amino acids. J lost 6 bases, V lost 0 bases, and 8 bases had no gene match. Germline assignment: CDR1 SGHTS and CDR2 YDEGEE. CDR3 sequence (DNA): TGTGCCAGCAGCTTGGCAGCAGGGGGCAGGTTTCAGCCCCAGCATTTT. Its protein is CASSLAAGGRFQPQHF.

Points on this clone: A junction boundary mismatches the germline segment, possibly from a read error. The CDR3 loop is CSADRGFGDF. CDR3 sequence (DNA): TGCAGTGCGGACAGGGGTTTCGGGGACTTC. This rearrangement joins TRBV20-1 to TRBJ2-5, with 9 bases that match TRBD1. The CDR3 is made up of 10 amino acids. In germline, CDR1 is DFQATT, CDR2 SNEGSKA (reference sequence).

The V call is TRBV27, the J call TRBJ2-5; no clear D. Germline V gives CDR1 MNHEY, CDR2 SMNVEV (reference sequence). The CDR3 has 14 amino acids. The V end lost 6 bases, the J end lost 4 bases, and 15 bases lay between the germline ends. The CDR3 DNA sequence: TGTGCCAGCAGCGCGAGGTCAGATGCAGAGACCCAGTACTTC. Protein product: CASSARSDAETQYF.

This clone was recorded once. This rearrangement joins TRBV5-1 to TRBJ2-7; no reliable D call. This CDR3 region has 14 residues. Deletions cut 2 bases from V and 3 bases from J, with 12 bases between. From germline, CDR1 is SGHRS and CDR2 YFSETQ. In nucleotides, the CDR3 is TGCGCCAGCAGCTTTGAACCCACCTACTACGAGCAGTACTTC. Its translation: CASSFEPTYYEQYF.